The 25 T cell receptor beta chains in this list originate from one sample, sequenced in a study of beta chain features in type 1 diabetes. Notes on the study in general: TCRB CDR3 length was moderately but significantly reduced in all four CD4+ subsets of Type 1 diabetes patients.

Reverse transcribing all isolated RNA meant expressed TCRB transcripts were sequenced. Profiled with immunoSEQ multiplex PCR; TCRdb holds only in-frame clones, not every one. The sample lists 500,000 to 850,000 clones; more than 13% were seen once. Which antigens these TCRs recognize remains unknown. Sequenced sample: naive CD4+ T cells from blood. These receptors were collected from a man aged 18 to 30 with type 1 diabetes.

CDR3 sequence reads: CASSFDGRGQETQYF. The CDR3 coding sequence is TGCGCCAGCAGCTTTGACGGACGCGGCCAAGAGACCCAGTACTTC. V and J are TRBV5-1 and TRBJ2-5; D gene uncertain. Germline CDR1 is SGHRS and CDR2 is YFSETQ. V lost 2 bases to trimming and J lost 1 base, with 12 bases between them. The CDR3 extends over 15 amino acids.

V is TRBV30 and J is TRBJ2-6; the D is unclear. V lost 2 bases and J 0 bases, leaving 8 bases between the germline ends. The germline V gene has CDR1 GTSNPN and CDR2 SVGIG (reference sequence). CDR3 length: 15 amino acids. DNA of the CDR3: TGTGCCTGGAGTAGGACCGGCTCTGGGGCCAACGTCCTGACTTTC. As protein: CAWSRTGSGANVLTF.

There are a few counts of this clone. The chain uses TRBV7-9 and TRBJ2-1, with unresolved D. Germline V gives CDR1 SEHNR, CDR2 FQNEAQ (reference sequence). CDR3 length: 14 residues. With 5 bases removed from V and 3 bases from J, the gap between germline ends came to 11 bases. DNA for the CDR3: TGTGCCAGCAGCACCCTGACGGGCTACAATGAGCAGTTCTTC. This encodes CASSTLTGYNEQFF.

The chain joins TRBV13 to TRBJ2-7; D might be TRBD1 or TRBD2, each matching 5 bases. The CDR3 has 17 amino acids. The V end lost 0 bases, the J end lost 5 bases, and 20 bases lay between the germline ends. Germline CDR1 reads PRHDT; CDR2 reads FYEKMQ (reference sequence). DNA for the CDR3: TGTGCCAGCAGCTTAGGTAGTCTGGGGGAATCGGGTGACGAGCAGTACTTC. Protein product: CASSLGSLGESGDEQYF.

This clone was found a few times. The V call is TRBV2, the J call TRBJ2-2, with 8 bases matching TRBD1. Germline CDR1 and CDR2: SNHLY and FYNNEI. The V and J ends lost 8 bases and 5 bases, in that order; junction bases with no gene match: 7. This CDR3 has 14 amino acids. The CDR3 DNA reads TGTGCCAGCGGTGGACAGGGTGTAACCGGGGAGCTGTTTTTT. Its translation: CASGGQGVTGELFF.

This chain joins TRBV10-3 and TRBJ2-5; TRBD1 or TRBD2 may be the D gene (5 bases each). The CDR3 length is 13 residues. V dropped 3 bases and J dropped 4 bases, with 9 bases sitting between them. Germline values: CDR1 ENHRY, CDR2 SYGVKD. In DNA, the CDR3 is TGTGCCATCAGTGATAGAGGGGTAGAGACCCAGTACTTC. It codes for CAISDRGVETQYF.

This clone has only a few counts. CDR3 protein: CASSEEDYEQFF. CDR3 nucleotides: TGTGCCAGCAGTGAAGAGGATTATGAGCAGTTCTTC. V and J are TRBV2 and TRBJ2-1; no firm D call. The CDR3 consists of 12 residues. The V gene's germline CDR1 is SNHLY and CDR2 FYNNEI. V was pared by 1 base and J by 8 bases, with 6 bases between.

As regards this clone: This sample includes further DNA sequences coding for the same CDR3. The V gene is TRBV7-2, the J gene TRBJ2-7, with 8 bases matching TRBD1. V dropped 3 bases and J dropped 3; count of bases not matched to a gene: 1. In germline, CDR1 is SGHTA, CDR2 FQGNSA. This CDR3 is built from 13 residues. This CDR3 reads CASSFGQGYEQYF. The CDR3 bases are TGTGCCAGCAGCTTTGGACAGGGCTACGAGCAGTACTTC.

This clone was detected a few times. DNA of the CDR3: TGTGCCAGCAGCCTTGCTGGGGCCAACGTCCTGACTTTC. Protein product: CASSLAGANVLTF. The chain is built from TRBV25-1 and TRBJ2-6; D unresolved. This CDR3 contains 13 residues. The germline V and J ends were trimmed by 6 bases and 2 bases, with 5 bases remaining between them. Germline CDR1 is MGHDK and CDR2 is SYGVNS.

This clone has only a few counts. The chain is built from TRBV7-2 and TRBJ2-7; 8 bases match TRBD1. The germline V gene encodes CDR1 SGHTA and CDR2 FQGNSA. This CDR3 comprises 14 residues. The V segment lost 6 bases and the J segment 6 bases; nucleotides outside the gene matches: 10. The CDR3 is CASRETGTGPEQYF. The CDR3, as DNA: TGTGCCAGCAGAGAAACCGGGACAGGTCCCGAGCAGTACTTC.

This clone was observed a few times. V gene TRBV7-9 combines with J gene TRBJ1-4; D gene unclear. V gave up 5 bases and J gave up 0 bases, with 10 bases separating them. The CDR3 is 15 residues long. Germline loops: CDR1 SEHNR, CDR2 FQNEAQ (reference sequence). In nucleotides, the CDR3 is TGTGCCAGCAGCCCCCGCGGGGCAACTAATGAAAAACTGTTTTTT. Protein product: CASSPRGATNEKLFF.

The CDR3 DNA is TGTGCCAGCAGCCACCCCCCGGCAGGGCTGAACACCGGGGAGCTGTTTTTT. Translated: CASSHPPAGLNTGELFF. The V call is TRBV28, the J call TRBJ2-2; D might be TRBD1 (5 bases). Between the trimmed V and J ends, which lost 6 bases and 1 base, there was a span of 18 bases. The germline V gene encodes CDR1 MDHEN and CDR2 SYDVKM. The CDR3 spans 17 residues.

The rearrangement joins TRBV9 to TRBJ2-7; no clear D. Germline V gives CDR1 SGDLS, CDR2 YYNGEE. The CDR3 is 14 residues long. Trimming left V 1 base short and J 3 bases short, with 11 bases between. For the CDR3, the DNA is TGTGCCAGCAGCGTAAAGGAGAGAGGCTACGAGCAGTACTTC. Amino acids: CASSVKERGYEQYF.

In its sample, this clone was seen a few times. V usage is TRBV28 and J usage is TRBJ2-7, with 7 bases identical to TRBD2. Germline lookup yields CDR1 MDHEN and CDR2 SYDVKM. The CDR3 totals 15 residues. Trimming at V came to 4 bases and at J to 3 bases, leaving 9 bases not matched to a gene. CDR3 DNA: TGTGCCAGCAGTTCTCGGGCTAGCGGACACTACGAGCAGTACTTC. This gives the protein CASSSRASGHYEQYF.

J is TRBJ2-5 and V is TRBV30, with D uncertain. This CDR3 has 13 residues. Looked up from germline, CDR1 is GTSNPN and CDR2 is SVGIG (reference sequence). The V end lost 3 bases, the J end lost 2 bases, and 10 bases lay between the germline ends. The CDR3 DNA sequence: TGTGCCTGGAGCAGACTGACACAAGAGACCCAGTACTTC. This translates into CAWSRLTQETQYF.

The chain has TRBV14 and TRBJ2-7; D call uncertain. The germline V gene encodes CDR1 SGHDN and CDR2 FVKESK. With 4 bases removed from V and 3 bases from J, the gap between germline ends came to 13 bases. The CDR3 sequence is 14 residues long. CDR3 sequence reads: CASSPRLYNYEQYF. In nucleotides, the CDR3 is TGTGCCAGCAGCCCCCGACTGTATAACTACGAGCAGTACTTC.

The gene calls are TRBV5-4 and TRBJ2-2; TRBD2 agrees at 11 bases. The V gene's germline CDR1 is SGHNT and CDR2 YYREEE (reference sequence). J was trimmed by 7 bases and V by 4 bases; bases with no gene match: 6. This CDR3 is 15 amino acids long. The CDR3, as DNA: TGTGCCAGCAGCCCCGGACTAGCGGGTGGCGGGGAGCTGTTTTTT. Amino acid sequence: CASSPGLAGGGELFF.

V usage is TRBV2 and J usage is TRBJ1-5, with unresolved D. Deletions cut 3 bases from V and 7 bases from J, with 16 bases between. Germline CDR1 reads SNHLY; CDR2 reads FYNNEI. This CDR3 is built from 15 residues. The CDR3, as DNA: TGTGCCAGCAGTGAGGCCCCTGCGGTATGGCAGCCCCAGCATTTT. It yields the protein CASSEAPAVWQPQHF.

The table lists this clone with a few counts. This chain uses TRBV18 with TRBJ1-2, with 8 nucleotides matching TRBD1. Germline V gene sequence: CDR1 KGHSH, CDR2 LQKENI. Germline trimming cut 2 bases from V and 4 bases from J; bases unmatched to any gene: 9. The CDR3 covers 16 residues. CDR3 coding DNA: TGTGCCAGCTCACCAATCCCGGGGACAGGAAGCTATGGCTACACCTTC. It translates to CASSPIPGTGSYGYTF. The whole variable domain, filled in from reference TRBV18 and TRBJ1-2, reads NAGVMQNPRHLVRRRGQEARLRCSPMKGHSHVYWYRQLPEEGLKFMVYLQKENIIDESGMPKERFSAEFPKEGPSILRIQQVVRGDSAAYFCASSPIPGTGSYGYTFGSGTRLTVV.

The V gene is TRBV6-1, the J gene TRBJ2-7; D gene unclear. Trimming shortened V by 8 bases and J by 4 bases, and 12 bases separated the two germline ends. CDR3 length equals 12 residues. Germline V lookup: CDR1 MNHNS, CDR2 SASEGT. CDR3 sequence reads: CASSLRSYEQYF. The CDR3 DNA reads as TGTGCCAGCTCCCTTCGGAGTTACGAGCAGTACTTC.

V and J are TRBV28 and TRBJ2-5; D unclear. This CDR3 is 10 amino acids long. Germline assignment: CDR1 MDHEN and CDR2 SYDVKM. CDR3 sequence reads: CATLGETQYF. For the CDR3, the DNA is TGTGCTACCCTCGGAGAGACCCAGTACTTC.

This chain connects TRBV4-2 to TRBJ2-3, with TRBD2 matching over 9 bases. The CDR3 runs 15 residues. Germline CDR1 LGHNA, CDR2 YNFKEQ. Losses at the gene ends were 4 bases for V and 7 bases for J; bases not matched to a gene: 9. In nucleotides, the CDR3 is TGTGCCAGCAGCCCTCTTGGCGGGGGGGCGAATACGCAGTATTTT. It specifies CASSPLGGGANTQYF.

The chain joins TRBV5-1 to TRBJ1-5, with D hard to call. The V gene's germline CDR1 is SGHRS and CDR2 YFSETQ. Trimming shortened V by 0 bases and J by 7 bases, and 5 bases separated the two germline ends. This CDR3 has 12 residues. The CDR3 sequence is CASSLVGQPQHF. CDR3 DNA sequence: TGCGCCAGCAGCTTGGTGGGACAGCCCCAGCATTTT.

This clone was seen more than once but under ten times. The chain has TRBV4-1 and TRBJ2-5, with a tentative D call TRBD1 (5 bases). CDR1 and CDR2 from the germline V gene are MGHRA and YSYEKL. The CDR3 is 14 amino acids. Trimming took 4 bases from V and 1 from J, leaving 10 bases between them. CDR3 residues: CASSPWQGQETQYF. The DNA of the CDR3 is TGCGCCAGCAGCCCTTGGCAGGGCCAAGAGACCCAGTACTTC.

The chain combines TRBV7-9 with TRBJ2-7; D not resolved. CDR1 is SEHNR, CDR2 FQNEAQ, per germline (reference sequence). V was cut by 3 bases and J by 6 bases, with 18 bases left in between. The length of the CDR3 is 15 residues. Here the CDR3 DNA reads TGTGCCAGCAGCTTTCTGTCTCAGGATAAGCCCGAGCAGTACTTC. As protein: CASSFLSQDKPEQYF.